This T cell receptor (beta chain) was recorded in a study of shared clonotypes between healthy human individuals. Findings and limits, study-wide: For naive CD4 cells, roughly 5% of clonotypes were shared across a few donors.

Trimming took 6 bases from V and 5 from J; bases not matched to a gene: 2. The CDR3 spans 13 residues. Germline V gene data show CDR1 as ENHRY and CDR2 as SYGVKD. Profiled with immunoSEQ multiplex PCR; TCRdb holds only in-frame clones, not every one. The repertoire consists of roughly 1.5 million clones, with 95% to 99% occurring once and the leading ten covering about 0.45%. This clone was seen once. Its antigen is as yet unknown. The donors were adults (healthy and HIV-negative) with no recent acute infections or vaccinations. It was into CD45RA+ naive and CD45RA-negative memory subsets that the CD4+ cells were split.

This TCR came from a young man in good health. Source material: naive CD4+ T cells sorted from blood. Stated subset: CD45RA+ positively selected. The chain combines TRBV10-3 with TRBJ2-5; 11 nucleotides agree with TRBD1. The CDR3 sequence: CAISRTGGETQYF. CDR3 in DNA: TGTGCCATCAGCCGGACAGGGGGCGAGACCCAGTACTTC.